This is a list of T cell receptor beta chains from one sample in a study of cytomegalovirus exposure and HLA in healthy donors. Repertoires were generated with immunoSEQ multiplex PCR, while TCRdb's copy carries only in-frame clones and drops some. Here the sample spans 110,000 to 150,000 clones, roughly four fifths being singletons. The specimen sequenced was PBMCs. Every receptor here comes from a woman aged 40-49 years in good health and CMV-seronegative. The CDR3 runs from the conserved cysteine through the conserved F or W. The order of the fields is V gene, CDR3 protein.

V: TRBV11-2
CDR3: CASQLGGLAGYYSYEQYF

V: TRBV4-1
CDR3: CASSLSGGLVGTGELFF

V: TRBV30
CDR3: CAWVLADTQYF

V: TRBV6-5
CDR3: CASRRQVVEETQYF

V: TRBV5-6
CDR3: CASIDRASEKLFF

V: TRBV7-9
CDR3: CASSPDVVAGYYEQYF

V: TRBV21-1
CDR3: CASSNPTSGGLYEQYF

V: TRBV7-8
CDR3: CASSYGQTPWGFF

V: TRBV5-1
CDR3: CASSSLQGAGEQYF

V: TRBV27
CDR3: CASSVGVGGDANTGELFF

V: TRBV7-8
CDR3: CASSFWTGSSYEQYF

V: TRBV6-5
CDR3: CASRRGNYNQPQHF

V: TRBV7-3
CDR3: CASSPGSGSSYNEQFF

V: TRBV19
CDR3: CASSLRQGTEAFF

V: TRBV9
CDR3: CASSVSESLRGTQYF

V: TRBV9
CDR3: CASSEGQGWSNQPQHF

V: TRBV5-5
CDR3: CASSRLDLENIQYF

V: TRBV5-1
CDR3: CASSHGQGTGSGNTIYF